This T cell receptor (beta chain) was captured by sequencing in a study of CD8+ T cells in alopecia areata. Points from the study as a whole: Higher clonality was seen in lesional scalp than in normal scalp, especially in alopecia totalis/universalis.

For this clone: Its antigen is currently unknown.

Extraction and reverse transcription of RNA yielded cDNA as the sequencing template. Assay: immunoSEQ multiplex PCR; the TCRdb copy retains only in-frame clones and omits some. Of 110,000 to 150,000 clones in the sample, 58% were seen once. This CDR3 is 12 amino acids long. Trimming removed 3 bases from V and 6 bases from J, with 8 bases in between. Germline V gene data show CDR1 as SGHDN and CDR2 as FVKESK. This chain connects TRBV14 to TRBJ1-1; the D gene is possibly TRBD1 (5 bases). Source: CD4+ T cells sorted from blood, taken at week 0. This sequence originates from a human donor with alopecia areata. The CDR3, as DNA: TGTGCCAGCAGCCAGGACACATCTGAAGCTTTCTTT. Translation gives CASSQDTSEAFF.